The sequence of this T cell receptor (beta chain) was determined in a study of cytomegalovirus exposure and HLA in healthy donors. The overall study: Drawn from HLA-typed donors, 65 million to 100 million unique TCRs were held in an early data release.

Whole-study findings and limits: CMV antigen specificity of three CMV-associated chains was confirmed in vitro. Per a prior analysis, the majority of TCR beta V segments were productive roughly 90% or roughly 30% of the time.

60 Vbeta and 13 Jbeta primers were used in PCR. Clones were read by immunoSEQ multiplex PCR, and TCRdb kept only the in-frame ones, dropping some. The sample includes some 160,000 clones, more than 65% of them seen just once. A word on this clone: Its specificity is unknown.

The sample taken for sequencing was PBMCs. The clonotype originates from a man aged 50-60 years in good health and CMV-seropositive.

CDR3 amino acids: CASSPPRTGWYNEQFF. The CDR3 bases are TGTGCCAGCAGTCCCCCCCGGACAGGGTGGTACAATGAGCAGTTCTTC. The V and J genes are TRBV28 and TRBJ2-1; 8 bases are shared with TRBD1. Looked up from germline, CDR1 is MDHEN and CDR2 is SYDVKM. The CDR3 runs to 16 residues. J gave up 4 bases and V 5 bases, and 10 bases lay outside the gene matches.